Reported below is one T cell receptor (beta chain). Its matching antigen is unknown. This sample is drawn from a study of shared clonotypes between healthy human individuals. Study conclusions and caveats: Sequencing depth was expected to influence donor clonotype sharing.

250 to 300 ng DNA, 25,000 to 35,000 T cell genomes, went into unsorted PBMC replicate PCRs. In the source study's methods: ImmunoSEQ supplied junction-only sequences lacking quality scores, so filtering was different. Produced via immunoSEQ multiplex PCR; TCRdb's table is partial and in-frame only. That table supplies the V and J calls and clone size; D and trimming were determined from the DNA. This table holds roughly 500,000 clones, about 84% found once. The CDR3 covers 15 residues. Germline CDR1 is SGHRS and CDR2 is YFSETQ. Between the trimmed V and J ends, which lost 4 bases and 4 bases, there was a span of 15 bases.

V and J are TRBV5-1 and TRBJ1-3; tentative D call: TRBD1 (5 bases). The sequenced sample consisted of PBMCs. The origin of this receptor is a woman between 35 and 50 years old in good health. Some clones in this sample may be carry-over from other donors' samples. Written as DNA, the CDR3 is TGCGCCAGCAGCGTTGGGGCCGAACCCGGAAACACCATATATTTT. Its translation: CASSVGAEPGNTIYF.